A selection of T cell receptor beta chains follows, all from one sample in a study of blood T cell repertoires in COVID-19. Data came from immunoSEQ multiplex PCR; TCRdb stores just in-frame clones and leaves some out. Of a few hundred thousand clones detected, roughly 88% appear once; the ten largest clones hold 3%. Input material: peripheral blood. The receptors come from a woman in her 30s with active or convalescent COVID-19. Each CDR3 is given with its conserved first and last residue. The order of the fields is J gene, CDR3 length, V gene, CDR3 protein.

TRBJ2-3	15	TRBV18	CASSPSGGRTDTQYF
TRBJ1-5	12	TRBV19	CASSIPEGPVHF
TRBJ1-3	15	TRBV18	CASSPPSGRGNTIYF
TRBJ2-2	19	TRBV9	CASSERPTLGQGSPGELFF
TRBJ2-7	16	TRBV18	CASSYTGGVISYEQYF
TRBJ1-5	17	TRBV18	CASSPLGGVNSNQPQHF
TRBJ2-5	14	TRBV24-1	CATSSGGARETQYF
TRBJ2-1	19	TRBV5-6	CASSLMGLAGGRSYNEQFF
TRBJ2-1	13	TRBV19	CASSTKQGNEQFF
TRBJ2-3	12	TRBV6-5	CASSSVTDTQYF
TRBJ2-1	16	TRBV7-5	CARSLATSGGVDEQFF
TRBJ1-2	15	TRBV5-6	CASRPQGTYPGGYTF
TRBJ2-5	15	TRBV30	CASPFPRAVSRIQYF
TRBJ1-5	16	TRBV20-1	CSASPETGVRDQPQHF
TRBJ1-2	10	TRBV19	CASRLLGYTF
TRBJ1-1	14	TRBV28	CASRRRWRNTEAFF
TRBJ2-5	14	TRBV13	CASSLGQGSETQYF
TRBJ2-7	15	TRBV7-6	CASSLAQGQGYEQYF
TRBJ1-5	13	TRBV30	CAWSSGFQQPQHF
TRBJ2-5	13	TRBV11-1	CASSFGLQETQYF
TRBJ2-5	16	TRBV5-1	CASSLASGGAGETQYF
TRBJ1-2	16	TRBV18	CASSPKFGEGFSGYTF
TRBJ1-6	13	TRBV2	CASSQGSGSPLHF
TRBJ1-6	15	TRBV30	CAWSLGRGVNSPLHF
TRBJ1-2	14	TRBV3-1/TRBV3-2	CASSQDRRVYGYTF
TRBJ1-2	20	TRBV21-1	CASSKDLQGDNHPRAYGYTF
TRBJ2-5	16	TRBV5-1	CASSFQLAGEAETQYF
TRBJ2-2	15	TRBV7-9	CASSLATRVTGELFF
TRBJ1-1	15	TRBV28	CASSIHRGMDTEAFF
TRBJ1-6	12	TRBV6-6	CASSHQDSPLHF
TRBJ2-3	19	TRBV5-1	CASSPLGTSGSTSTDTQYF
TRBJ2-2	15	TRBV7-3	CASSAGLAGTGELFF
TRBJ2-7	14	TRBV7-2	CASSFQRGGYEQYF
TRBJ2-7	12	TRBV7-2	CASSTSGGEQYF
TRBJ1-6	14	TRBV2	CASSADWEDSPLHF
TRBJ2-5	15	TRBV19	CATRRQGRKGETQYF
TRBJ1-5	15	TRBV2	CASRVEGALNQPQHF
TRBJ2-2	18	TRBV21-1	CASSKADRVFGDTGELFF
TRBJ1-2	12	TRBV12-3/TRBV12-4	CASSYRDRGYTF
TRBJ1-3	14	TRBV6-5	CASSYSGGRNTIYF
TRBJ1-5	13	TRBV12-3/TRBV12-4	CASRLEGNQPQHF
TRBJ2-4	14	TRBV3-1/TRBV3-2	CASSQGAGGNIQYF
TRBJ2-7	18	TRBV28	CASSPPPGTGGLFYEQYF
TRBJ1-1	13	TRBV27	CASSLWVGAEAFF
TRBJ2-1	16	TRBV24-1	CATSDIQRGGPAEQFF
TRBJ2-3	14	TRBV6-1	CASSEQGTTDTQYF
TRBJ1-1	16	TRBV7-2	CASSLTTGIMNTEAFF
TRBJ1-2	15	TRBV14	CASSQGSTGNYGYTF
TRBJ2-2	15	TRBV4-1	CASSHSLQGAGELFF
TRBJ1-6	15	TRBV5-6	CASSSVQGGFSPLHF
TRBJ2-3	16	TRBV5-8	CASSLNGGGARDTQYF